The 32 T cell receptor beta chains in this list originate from one sample, sequenced in a study of regulatory T cells in long-lasting Graves disease (dated by TCRdb to the early 2020s). Library preparation was by multiplex PCR. The sequencer listed for this sample is Illumina HiSeq 4000. CDR3 regions were amplified by Arm-PCR with iRepertoire HTBI primers to construct TCR beta libraries. Through fastp at Q25 and MiXCR, TCRdb rebuilt clones from the public reads, retaining in-frame beta chains. CDR3 protein sequences are deduplicated, and each keeps its most common genes and DNA. This sample holds roughly 400,000 distinct CDR3 sequences; 15% were observed only once. The ten biggest clones cover approximately 7.8% of the sample. The sample's time point, from its label and the paper: newly diagnosed GD, antithyroid drugs for less than 3 months. For both TCR sequencing and RNA sequencing, RNA was extracted from PBMCs in TRIzol.

These data are also associated with another study on T cells in Graves' hyperthyroidism and ophthalmopathy.

This sample comprised peripheral blood mononuclear cells (PBMCs), obtained at new diagnosis, from a patient treated with antithyroid drugs. Receptors originate from a woman aged 35 to 49 with Graves disease. Donor details come from another sample of the same person, matched by shared clones.

The table lists this clonotype with a count of one. Possible read error: a much larger clone is one base away. The V gene is TRBV6-2 or TRBV6-3, the J gene TRBJ2-5, with 11 positions matching TRBD2. This CDR3 is built from 17 residues. In germline, CDR1 is MNHEY, CDR2 SVGEGT. Trimming at V came to 5 bases and at J to 11 bases, leaving 19 bases not matched to a gene. The CDR3 coding sequence is TGTGCCAGCAGTGAACTAGCGGGAGAGAGCATCGACAATGAGCAGTACTTC. This translates into CASSELAGESIDNEQYF.

Worth noting for this clonotype: A clone one base away is much larger, so this may be a read error. V usage is TRBV2 and J usage is TRBJ1-3, with 11 nucleotides matching TRBD1. Germline values: CDR1 SNHLY, CDR2 FYNNEI. This CDR3 contains 16 residues. The CDR3 bases are TGTGCCAGCAGTCTCTTGGACAGGGGGCCGGGAAGCACCATATATTTT. Amino acids: CASSLLDRGPGSTIYF.

This clonotype was seen many times. This chain joins TRBV20-1 and TRBJ2-7; D possibly corresponds to TRBD1 (6 bases). The CDR3 extends over 14 amino acids. Germline V CDR1 and CDR2: DFQATT, SNEGSKA (reference sequence). The V and J ends lost 1 base and 0 bases respectively, with 10 bases between them. The CDR3 sequence: CSARGDTASYEQYF. The CDR3, as DNA: TGCAGTGCTAGAGGGGACACCGCCTCCTACGAGCAGTACTTC.

This clonotype was seen at least ten times. This chain uses TRBV20-1 with TRBJ2-5; maybe TRBD2 (5 bases). V lost 3 bases and J 5 bases, leaving 22 bases between the germline ends. Germline lookup yields CDR1 DFQATT and CDR2 SNEGSKA (reference sequence). CDR3 length: 16 amino acids. CDR3 sequence: CSASPPPQEGAETQYF. DNA of the CDR3: TGCAGTGCTAGCCCGCCCCCGCAAGAGGGCGCTGAGACCCAGTACTTC.

On this clonotype itself: The likely explanation is a read error, given a far larger clone one base away. The J gene is TRBJ2-7, the V gene TRBV11-1; D is perhaps TRBD2 (5 bases). Deletions cut 3 bases from V and 7 bases from J, with 13 bases between. The CDR3 runs to 13 residues. In germline, CDR1 is SGHAT, CDR2 FQDESV (reference sequence). CDR3 sequence (DNA): TGTGCCAGCAGCTTGAGAGAGGGCGGTGAGCAGTACTTC. Its protein is CASSLREGGEQYF. The complete variable domain, with remaining parts taken from reference TRBV11-1 and TRBJ2-7, reads EAEVAQSPRYKITEKSQAVAFWCDPISGHATLYWYRQILGQGPELLVQFQDESVVDDSQLPKDRFSAERLKGVDSTLKIQPAELGDSAMYLCASSLREGGEQYFGPGTRLTVT.

A few counts support this clonotype. The CDR3 sequence is CASSQAWRSSYEQYF. In nucleotides, the CDR3 is TGTGCCAGCAGCCAAGCCTGGAGAAGCTCCTACGAGCAGTACTTC. This sequence joins TRBV3-2 and TRBJ2-7. TRBV3-2 is a pseudogene. The CDR3 has 15 residues.

This clonotype was counted at least ten times. The chain combines TRBV7-3 with TRBJ2-3; D call uncertain. Germline CDR1 SGHTA, CDR2 FQGTGA. V dropped 5 bases and J dropped 0 bases, with 12 bases sitting between them. CDR3 length: 15 amino acids. The CDR3, as DNA: TGTGCCAGCAGCCGCTCCGGAGAGAGCACAGATACGCAGTATTTT. It codes for CASSRSGESTDTQYF.

The sample holds many counts of this clonotype. The DNA of the CDR3 is TGTGCCAGCAGCCAAGATGGTTCGTTTGGCAATTCACCCCTCCACTTT. It encodes CASSQDGSFGNSPLHF. This chain joins TRBV3-1 and TRBJ1-6; D is unresolved. CDR1 and CDR2 (germline): LGHDT, YNNKEL (reference sequence). CDR3 length: 16 amino acids. Trimming removed 0 bases from V and 7 bases from J, with 13 bases in between.

This clonotype was picked up many times. The chain uses TRBV6-2 or TRBV6-3 and TRBJ2-3; 8 bases align to TRBD1. CDR1 and CDR2 from the germline V gene are MNHEY and SVGEGT. V shed 5 bases, J shed 5 bases, and the junction held 9 bases outside the gene matches. The CDR3 totals 15 residues. CDR3 protein: CASSPGQALLDTQYF. The CDR3 DNA reads TGTGCCAGCAGTCCGGGACAGGCCCTCCTAGATACGCAGTATTTT.

Many counts were recorded for this clonotype. This chain connects TRBV28 to TRBJ2-1; possible D gene TRBD2, 5 bases. Germline values: CDR1 MDHEN, CDR2 SYDVKM. Between the trimmed V and J ends, which lost 2 bases and 0 bases, there was a span of 8 bases. The CDR3 extends over 15 amino acids. The CDR3, as DNA: TGTGCCAGCAGTTTAGATGGGAGCTCCTACAATGAGCAGTTCTTC. Amino acids: CASSLDGSSYNEQFF.

This chain connects TRBV9 to TRBJ2-2, with 9 bases identical to TRBD2. V was pared by 3 bases and J by 8 bases, with 8 bases of the junction left unmatched. Germline V lookup: CDR1 SGDLS, CDR2 YYNGEE. The CDR3 loop spans 15 amino acids. CDR3 amino acids: CASSGGLATDGELFF. The CDR3, as DNA: TGTGCCAGCAGCGGGGGACTAGCCACCGATGGGGAGCTGTTTTTT.

This clonotype was seen at least ten times. This chain uses TRBV27 with TRBJ2-5; 12 nucleotides align to TRBD2. Germline CDR1 and CDR2: MNHEY and SMNVEV (reference sequence). The CDR3 has 17 residues. J was trimmed by 5 bases and V by 3 bases; bases with no gene match: 10. DNA for the CDR3: TGTGCCAGCAGTTTGAGGCTAGCGGGAGGGCCGGGGGAGACCCAGTACTTC. Encoded protein: CASSLRLAGGPGETQYF.

As regards this clonotype: It is likely a read error: a sequence one base away is far more abundant. This chain links TRBV7-2 with TRBJ2-3; 8 bases fit TRBD2. Losses at the gene ends were 5 bases for V and 4 bases for J; bases not matched to a gene: 8. The CDR3 totals 15 residues. CDR1 and CDR2 (germline): SGHTA, FQGNSA. CDR3 residues: CASSPSGSTADTQYF. DNA of the CDR3: TGTGCCAGCAGCCCAAGCGGGAGTACAGCAGATACGCAGTATTTT.

This chain links TRBV28 with TRBJ2-1, with 8 positions matching TRBD2. J gave up 4 bases and V 6 bases, and 14 bases lay outside the gene matches. The CDR3 runs 17 residues. Per the germline V gene, CDR1 is MDHEN and CDR2 is SYDVKM. In nucleotides, the CDR3 is TGTGCCAGCAGAGGACCTAGGGTAGCGGGACTATACAATGAGCAGTTCTTC. This sequence encodes CASRGPRVAGLYNEQFF.

This clonotype was observed many times. The rearrangement joins TRBV13 to TRBJ2-7, with D unclear. The CDR3 extends over 11 amino acids. From germline, CDR1 is PRHDT and CDR2 FYEKMQ (reference sequence). V lost 2 bases and J lost 3, with 2 bases in between. CDR3 bases: TGTGCCAGCAGCTTAAACTACGAGCAGTACTTC. Translating gives CASSLNYEQYF. The whole variable domain, filled in from reference TRBV13 and TRBJ2-7, reads AAGVIQSPRHLIKEKRETATLKCYPIPRHDTVYWYQQGPGQDPQFLISFYEKMQSDKGSIPDRFSAQQFSDYHSELNMSSLELGDSALYFCASSLNYEQYFGPGTRLTVT.

This clonotype was detected a few times. The chain carries TRBV29-1 and TRBJ2-3; TRBD2 is a possible D gene (5 bases). Per the germline V gene, CDR1 is SQVTM and CDR2 is ANQGSEA. The CDR3 totals 16 residues. V was clipped by 2 bases and J by 1 base, with 16 bases between them. CDR3 residues: CSVELSDTGGTDTQYF. The CDR3 DNA reads TGCAGCGTTGAACTCTCTGACACCGGGGGCACAGATACGCAGTATTTT.

As for this clonotype: This sequence is one base from a far larger clone and is likely a read error. Since no conserved phenylalanine or tryptophan closes the CDR3, a read error is the likely cause. The V call is TRBV12-3 or TRBV12-4, the J call TRBJ2-5, with 9 bases lining up with TRBD2. Unmatched junction bases numbered 8, after V lost 6 bases and J lost 3 bases. The CDR3 extends over 15 amino acids. CDR3 DNA: TGTGCCAGCAGCTCGAGGGCTAGCGGGGAAGAGACCCAGTACTCC. This sequence encodes CASSSRASGEETQYS.

The chain links TRBV6-2 or TRBV6-3 to TRBJ2-3; 8 bases map to TRBD2. The germline V gene has CDR1 MNHEY and CDR2 SVGEGT. The V segment lost 8 bases and the J segment 2 bases; nucleotides outside the gene matches: 12. The CDR3 totals 16 residues. The chain's CDR3 is CASAQSRGGATDTQYF. The CDR3 region has the DNA TGTGCCAGCGCTCAGAGTCGGGGGGGAGCCACAGATACGCAGTATTTT.

This clonotype was seen more than once but under ten times. This chain connects TRBV24-1 to TRBJ2-5; the D is unclear. Germline V gene data show CDR1 as KGHDR and CDR2 as SFDVKD. Trimming pared 1 base from V and 2 bases from J, leaving 10 bases between. The CDR3 is 15 residues long. CDR3 protein: CATSDFTGPQETQYF. The CDR3 DNA sequence: TGTGCCACCAGTGATTTCACCGGGCCACAAGAGACCCAGTACTTC.

This clonotype came up a few times. The V call is TRBV28, the J call TRBJ2-2; 8 positions agree with TRBD1. Germline CDR1 MDHEN, CDR2 SYDVKM. This CDR3 is 13 amino acids long. The junction had 1 base not matched to a gene; V was cut back by 4 bases and J by 6 bases. CDR3 coding DNA: TGTGCCAGCAGTTACAGGGGGGCCGGGGAGCTGTTTTTT. Protein sequence: CASSYRGAGELFF.

This clonotype was found many times. The chain employs TRBV28 and TRBJ1-2, with a possible D match to TRBD1 (5 bases). The CDR3 covers 14 residues. Germline CDR1 reads MDHEN; CDR2 reads SYDVKM. Deletions cut 6 bases from V and 0 bases from J, with 11 bases between. The CDR3 reads CASSSGPPNYGYTF. CDR3 bases: TGTGCCAGCAGCTCGGGACCTCCTAACTATGGCTACACCTTC.

This clonotype was found many times. The rearrangement uses TRBV7-2 and TRBJ2-3, with 8 bases fitting TRBD2. V shed 2 bases and J 2 bases; nucleotides not matched to a gene: 9. Germline assignment: CDR1 SGHTA and CDR2 FQGNSA. This CDR3 is built from 17 residues. The CDR3 spells CASSLPTRGRLTDTQYF. The CDR3 region has the DNA TGTGCCAGCAGCTTACCGACCCGCGGGAGGCTCACAGATACGCAGTATTTT.

This clonotype appeared many times. V usage is TRBV7-9 and J usage is TRBJ2-7, with D unclear. Germline loops: CDR1 SEHNR, CDR2 FQNEAQ (reference sequence). The CDR3 has 15 residues. The V end lost 0 bases, the J end lost 2 bases, and 11 bases lay between the germline ends. The CDR3 sequence: CASSLALPSTYEQYF. The CDR3 nucleotides are TGTGCCAGCAGCTTAGCCCTCCCCTCGACCTACGAGCAGTACTTC.

The chain links TRBV2 to TRBJ1-2; no clear D. Germline CDR1 and CDR2: SNHLY and FYNNEI. Trimming shortened V by 0 bases and J by 7 bases, and 18 bases separated the two germline ends. The length of the CDR3 is 16 residues. The CDR3: CASSEALPGWERGYTF. The DNA of the CDR3 is TGTGCCAGCAGTGAAGCGCTTCCAGGATGGGAGCGTGGCTACACCTTC. The full variable domain, completed using reference TRBV2 and TRBJ1-2, is EPEVTQTPSHQVTQMGQEVILRCVPISNHLYFYWYRQILGQKVEFLVSFYNNEISEKSEIFDDQFSVERPDGSNFTLKIRSTKLEDSAMYFCASSEALPGWERGYTFGSGTRLTVV.

The genes are TRBV9 and TRBJ2-7, with 9 bases lining up with TRBD2. The CDR3 extends over 15 amino acids. V lost 0 bases, J lost 3 bases, and 4 bases stayed unmatched. Germline-derived CDR1 and CDR2 are SGDLS and YYNGEE. CDR3 protein: CASSVEGSGSYEQYF. CDR3 in DNA: TGTGCCAGCAGCGTAGAGGGTAGCGGGAGCTACGAGCAGTACTTC.

The DNA of the CDR3 is TGTGCCAGCAGCATCCGGGACAGGGGTAATTCACCCCTCCACTTT. Translation gives CASSIRDRGNSPLHF. The chain carries TRBV9 and TRBJ1-6; 10 bases map to TRBD1. This CDR3 has 15 amino acids. Trimming at V came to 4 bases and at J to 6 bases, leaving 4 bases not matched to a gene. Germline loops: CDR1 SGDLS, CDR2 YYNGEE.

This clonotype was picked up a small number of times. The rearrangement joins TRBV12-5 to TRBJ1-5; no clear D. Germline CDR1 is LGHNT and CDR2 is FRNRAP. CDR3 size: 15 residues. V was shortened by 6 bases and J by 4 bases, with 16 bases between the two germline ends. Here the CDR3 DNA reads TGTGCTAGTGGCCAAATAGGGCAGGCAAATCAGCCCCAGCATTTT. This translates into CASGQIGQANQPQHF.

This clonotype has a count of ten or more. The V and J genes are TRBV27 and TRBJ2-5, with 9 nucleotides matching TRBD1. CDR1 MNHEY and CDR2 SMNVEV come from the germline V gene (reference sequence). This CDR3 contains 14 residues. J lost 5 bases, V lost 5 bases, and 6 bases had no gene match. The CDR3 nucleotides read TGTGCCAGCAGTCAACAGGGGGCGTGGGAGACCCAGTACTTC. Translated: CASSQQGAWETQYF.

The chain joins TRBV7-9 to TRBJ2-1, with 11 bases matching TRBD2. Germline trimming cut 1 base from V and 6 bases from J; bases unmatched to any gene: 8. Per the germline V gene, CDR1 is SEHNR and CDR2 is FQNEAQ (reference sequence). This CDR3 has 17 amino acids. The CDR3 DNA reads as TGTGCCAGCAGCTTAGTGCTACTAGCGGGAGTTGGCAATGAGCAGTTCTTC. Encoded protein: CASSLVLLAGVGNEQFF.

This clonotype has a handful of counts. The chain uses TRBV15 and TRBJ2-5; D not certain. The CDR3 extends over 13 amino acids. The V and J ends lost 7 bases and 5 bases respectively, with 14 bases between them. Germline lookup yields CDR1 LNHNV and CDR2 YYDKDF (reference sequence). Here the CDR3 DNA reads TGTGCCACCACCTCACTGGCGTGGGAGACCCAGTACTTC. This codes for CATTSLAWETQYF.

This clonotype was found many times. CDR3: CASSLAAGGYEQYF. The CDR3 coding sequence is TGTGCCAGCAGCTTAGCAGCGGGTGGCTACGAGCAGTACTTC. The rearrangement joins TRBV11-1 to TRBJ2-7; possible D gene TRBD2, 6 bases. Germline CDR1 SGHAT, CDR2 FQDESV (reference sequence). This CDR3 spans 14 amino acids. Trimming removed 0 bases from V and 3 bases from J, with 9 bases in between.

For this clonotype: Without the conserved terminal phenylalanine or tryptophan, this CDR3 likely stems from a read error. V usage is TRBV13 and J usage is TRBJ2-5; D perhaps matches TRBD2 (6 bases). The V end lost 7 bases, the J end lost 2 bases, and 11 bases lay between the germline ends. The CDR3 has 13 amino acids. Germline V gene lookup returns CDR1 PRHDT and CDR2 FYEKMQ (reference sequence). CDR3 nucleotides: TGTGCCAGCAAACCTAGCGCGCAAGAGACCCAGTACCTC. Residues: CASKPSAQETQYL.